This T cell receptor (beta chain) was recovered during a study of blood T cell repertoires in COVID-19. Study-wide background: Samples representing acute and convalescent COVID-19 were sourced from the United States, Italy and Spain. Sources were T cells, B-cell-depleted T cells, or PBMCs; the material itself was cDNA or gDNA.

Germline values: CDR1 LGHNA, CDR2 YNFKEQ. This CDR3 comprises 16 residues. J was trimmed by 7 bases and V by 5 bases; bases with no gene match: 8. Authors' methods: Reference gene primer amplification in the assay estimated nucleated cell counts. Method: immunoSEQ multiplex PCR; TCRdb's copy keeps in-frame clones and lacks some. That table is the source of V, J and clone size, and D and trimming were worked out from the DNA. Of 170,000 or so clones listed, 75% to 90% are singletons. This clone was counted only a few times. While infection was still active, Seattle patients were enrolled and then followed longitudinally.

This receptor was taken from a woman aged 40 to 50 with COVID-19, enrolled during active disease. Sequenced material: peripheral blood. The chain recombines TRBV4-2 with TRBJ2-3; 14 bases map to TRBD2. This CDR3 is CASSVTGTSGGNTQYF. The CDR3 DNA follows: TGTGCCAGCAGCGTTACCGGGACTAGCGGGGGTAATACGCAGTATTTT.